This record concerns one T cell receptor (beta chain) sequence. The record originates from a study of blood T cell repertoires in COVID-19. Study in general: Samples of COVID-19 (acute and convalescent) were obtained from the United States, Italy and Spain. Sources were T cells, B-cell-depleted T cells, or PBMCs; the material itself was cDNA or gDNA.

Methods used by the authors: Amplifying reference gene primers gave estimates of nucleated cell counts. Method: immunoSEQ multiplex PCR; TCRdb's copy keeps in-frame clones and lacks some. The DNA gave D and trimming, while V, J and clone size come from that table. The table includes tens of thousands of clones, roughly 85% detected once. The TCR originated in a man older than 75 with acute or convalescent COVID-19. Sequenced sample: peripheral blood.

CDR3 nucleotide sequence: TGTGCCAGCAGCTCGGGACAGGGTTTAGACTACACCTTC. Its protein is CASSSGQGLDYTF. This chain connects TRBV28 to TRBJ1-2; TRBD1 matches at 9 bases. Germline V lookup: CDR1 MDHEN, CDR2 SYDVKM. The CDR3 is 13 residues long. The V gene end was trimmed by 6 bases and the J gene end by 10 bases; junction bases not matched to a gene: 9.